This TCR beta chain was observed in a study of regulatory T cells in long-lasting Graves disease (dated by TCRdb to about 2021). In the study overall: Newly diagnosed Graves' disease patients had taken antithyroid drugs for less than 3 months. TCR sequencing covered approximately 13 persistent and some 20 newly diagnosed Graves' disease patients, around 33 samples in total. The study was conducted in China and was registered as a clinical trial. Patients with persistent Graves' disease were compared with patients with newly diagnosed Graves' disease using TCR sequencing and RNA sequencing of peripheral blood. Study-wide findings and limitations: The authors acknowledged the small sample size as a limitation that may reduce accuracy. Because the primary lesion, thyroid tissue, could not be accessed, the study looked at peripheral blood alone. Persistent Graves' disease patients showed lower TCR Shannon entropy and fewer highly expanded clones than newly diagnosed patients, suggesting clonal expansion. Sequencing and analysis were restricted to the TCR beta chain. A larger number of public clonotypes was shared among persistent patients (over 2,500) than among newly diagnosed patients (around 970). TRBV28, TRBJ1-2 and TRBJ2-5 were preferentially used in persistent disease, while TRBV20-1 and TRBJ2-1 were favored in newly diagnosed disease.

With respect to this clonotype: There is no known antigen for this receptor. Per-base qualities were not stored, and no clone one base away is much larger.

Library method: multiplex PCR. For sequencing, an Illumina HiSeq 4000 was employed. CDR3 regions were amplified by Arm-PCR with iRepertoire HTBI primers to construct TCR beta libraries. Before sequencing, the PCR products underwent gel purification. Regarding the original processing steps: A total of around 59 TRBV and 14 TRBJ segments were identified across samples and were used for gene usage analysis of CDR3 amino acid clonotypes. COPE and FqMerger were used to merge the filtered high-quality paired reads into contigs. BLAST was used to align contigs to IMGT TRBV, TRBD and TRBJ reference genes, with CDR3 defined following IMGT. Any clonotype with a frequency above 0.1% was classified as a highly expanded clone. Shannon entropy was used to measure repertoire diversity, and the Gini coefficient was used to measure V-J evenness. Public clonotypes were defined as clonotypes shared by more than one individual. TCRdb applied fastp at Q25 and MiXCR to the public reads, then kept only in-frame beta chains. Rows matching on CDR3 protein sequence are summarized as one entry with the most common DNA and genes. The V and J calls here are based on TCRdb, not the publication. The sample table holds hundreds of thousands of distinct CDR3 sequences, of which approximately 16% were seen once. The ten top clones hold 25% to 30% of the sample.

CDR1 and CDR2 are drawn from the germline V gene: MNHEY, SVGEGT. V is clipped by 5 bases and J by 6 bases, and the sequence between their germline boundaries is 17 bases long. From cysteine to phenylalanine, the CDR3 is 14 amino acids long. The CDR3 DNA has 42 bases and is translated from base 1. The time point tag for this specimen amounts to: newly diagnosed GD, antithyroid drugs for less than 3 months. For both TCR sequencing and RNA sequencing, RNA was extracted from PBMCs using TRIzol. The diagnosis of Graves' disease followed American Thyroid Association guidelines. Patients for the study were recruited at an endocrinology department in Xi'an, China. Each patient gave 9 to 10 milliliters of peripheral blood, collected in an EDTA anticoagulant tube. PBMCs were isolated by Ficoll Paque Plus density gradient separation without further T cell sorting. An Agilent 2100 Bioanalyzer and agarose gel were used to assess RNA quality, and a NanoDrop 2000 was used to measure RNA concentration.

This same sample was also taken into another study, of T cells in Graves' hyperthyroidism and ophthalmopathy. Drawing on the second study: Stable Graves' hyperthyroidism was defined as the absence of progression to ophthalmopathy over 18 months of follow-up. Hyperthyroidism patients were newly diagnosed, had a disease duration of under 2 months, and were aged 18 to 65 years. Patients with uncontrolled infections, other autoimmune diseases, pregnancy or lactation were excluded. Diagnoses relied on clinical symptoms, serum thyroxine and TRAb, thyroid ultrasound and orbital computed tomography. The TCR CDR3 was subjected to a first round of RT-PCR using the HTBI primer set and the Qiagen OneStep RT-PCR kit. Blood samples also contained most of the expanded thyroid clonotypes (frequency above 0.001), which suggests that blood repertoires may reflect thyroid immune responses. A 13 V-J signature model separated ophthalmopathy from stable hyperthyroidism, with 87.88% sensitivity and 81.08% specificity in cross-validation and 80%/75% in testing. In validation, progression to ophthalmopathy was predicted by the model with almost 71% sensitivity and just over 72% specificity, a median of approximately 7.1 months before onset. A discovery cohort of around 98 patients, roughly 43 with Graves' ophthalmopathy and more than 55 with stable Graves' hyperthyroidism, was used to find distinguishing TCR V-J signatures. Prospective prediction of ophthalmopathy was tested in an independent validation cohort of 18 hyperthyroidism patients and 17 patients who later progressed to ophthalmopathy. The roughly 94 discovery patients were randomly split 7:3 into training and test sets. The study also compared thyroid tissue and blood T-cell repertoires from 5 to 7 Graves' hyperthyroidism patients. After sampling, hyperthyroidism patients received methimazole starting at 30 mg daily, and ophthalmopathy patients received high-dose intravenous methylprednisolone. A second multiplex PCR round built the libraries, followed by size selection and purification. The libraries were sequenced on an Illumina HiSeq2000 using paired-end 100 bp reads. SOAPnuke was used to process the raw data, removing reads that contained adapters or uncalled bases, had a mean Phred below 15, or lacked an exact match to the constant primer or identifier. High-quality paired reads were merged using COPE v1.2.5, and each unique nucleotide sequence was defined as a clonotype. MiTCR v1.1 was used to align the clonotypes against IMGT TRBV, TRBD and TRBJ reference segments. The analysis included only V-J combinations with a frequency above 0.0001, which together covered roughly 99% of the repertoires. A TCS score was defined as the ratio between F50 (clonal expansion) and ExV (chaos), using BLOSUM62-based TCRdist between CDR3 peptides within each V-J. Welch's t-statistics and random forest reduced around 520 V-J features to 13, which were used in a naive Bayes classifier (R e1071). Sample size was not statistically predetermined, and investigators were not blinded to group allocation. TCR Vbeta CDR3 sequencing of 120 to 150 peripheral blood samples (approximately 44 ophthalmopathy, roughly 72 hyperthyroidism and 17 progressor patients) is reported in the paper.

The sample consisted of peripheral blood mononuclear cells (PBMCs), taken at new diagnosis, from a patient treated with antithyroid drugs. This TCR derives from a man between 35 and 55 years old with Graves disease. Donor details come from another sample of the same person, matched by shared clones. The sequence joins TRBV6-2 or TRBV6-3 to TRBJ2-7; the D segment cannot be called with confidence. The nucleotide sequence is TGTGCCAGCAGTACCCGTCCGCCACTTTTCGAGCAGTACTTC. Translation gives CASSTRPPLFEQYF.